The clone carrying this T cell receptor beta chain has more than one count but fewer than ten. The antigen remains unidentified. The data were obtained in a study of T-cell reconstitution after alpha-beta-depleted transplantation in children. Study results and caveats: The origin of alpha-beta T cells about two months after transplant was reportedly several hundred expanded graft clones. Once a year had passed after transplant, T-cell counts and diversity came mostly from newly produced T cells.

The V gene's germline CDR1 is PRHDT and CDR2 FYEKMQ (reference sequence). V gave up 0 bases and J gave up 6 bases, with 9 bases separating them. The CDR3 consists of 14 residues. Unique molecular identifiers were built into the TCRbeta library. TCRdb used MiXCR to reprocess the PCR reads, holding one entry per CDR3 protein. Among hundreds of thousands of distinct CDR3 sequences listed, 15% to 20% were seen once. The source of this sequence is a male patient aged 2 to 9 who had a stem cell transplant for acute lymphoblastic leukemia, so the T cells may come from the graft donor. The source was PBMCs, mostly from graft donor cells, collected 360 days after TCRalphabeta/CD19-depleted stem cell transplant. This chain uses TRBV13 with TRBJ2-1; D uncertain. As DNA, the CDR3 is TGTGCCAGCAGCTTAGGATACAAGCCCAATGAGCAGTTCTTC. This translates into CASSLGYKPNEQFF.